These T cell receptor beta chains were read from a single sample in a study of blood T cell repertoires in COVID-19. TCRdb keeps only in-frame clones here, not all; method: immunoSEQ multiplex PCR. The sample consists of around 110,000 clones, around four fifths of them appearing once. Sequencing input: peripheral blood. The source is a man aged 25-40 years with acute or convalescent COVID-19. CDR3s include the opening cysteine and the closing phenylalanine or tryptophan. D genes are given only for firm matches. The size of a clone is reported for some rows only, either as once, few or many, or as a class for expanded clones.

CDR3nt	CDR3aa	abundance	v_gene	d_gene	j_gene
TGTGCCAGCAGTCAGTTACAGGGGGCCAGTGAGCAGTACTTC	CASSQLQGASEQYF	few	TRBV6-2/TRBV6-3	TRBD1	TRBJ2-7
TGCGCCAGCAGCTTGGAACTTGCTGAAGCTTTCTTT	CASSLELAEAFF	NA	TRBV5-1	NA	TRBJ1-1
TGTGCCTGGGTTCAAAAAGCCAAAAACATTCAGTACTTC	CAWVQKAKNIQYF	once	TRBV30	NA	TRBJ2-4
TGTGCCAGCAGCGGACCAGGGCTCGACTTCTCTGGGGCCAACGTCCTGACTTTC	CASSGPGLDFSGANVLTF	NA	TRBV7-8	NA	TRBJ2-6
TGTGCCAGCAGCGACGGTAGCGGGGGGGGTTTCACAGATACGCAGTATTTT	CASSDGSGGGFTDTQYF	NA	TRBV9	TRBD2	TRBJ2-3
TGTGCCAGCAGTGGGGAAGGGGCAGAAAGACTCGCAACTAATGAAAAACTGTTTTTT	CASSGEGAERLATNEKLFF	NA	TRBV2	NA	TRBJ1-4
TGCGCCAGCAGCTTCGCTAGCGGGGATGGAGAGACCCAGTACTTC	CASSFASGDGETQYF	NA	TRBV5-1	TRBD2	TRBJ2-5
TGTGCCAGCAGCTTAGGTTCCACTTACCAAGAGACCCAGTACTTC	CASSLGSTYQETQYF	NA	TRBV11-2	NA	TRBJ2-5
TGTGCCAGCACCAGGGCCTACAATGAAAAACTGTTTTTT	CASTRAYNEKLFF	once	TRBV6-5	NA	TRBJ1-4
TGTGCCAGCATCCTCCATGGGGCAGCGAACACTGAAGCTTTCTTT	CASILHGAANTEAFF	NA	TRBV7-9	NA	TRBJ1-1
TGCGCCAGCAGCCCCGGGACAGGGGACTACGAGCAGTACTTC	CASSPGTGDYEQYF	NA	TRBV4-3	TRBD1	TRBJ2-7
TGCGCCAGCCATCCCGGAGGACAGCCTACAGATACGCAGTATTTT	CASHPGGQPTDTQYF	NA	TRBV5-1	NA	TRBJ2-3
TGTGCCAGCCAGGGCCCAAATTCACCCCTCCACTTT	CASQGPNSPLHF	few	TRBV12-3/TRBV12-4	NA	TRBJ1-6
TGTGCCAGCGCCGGGACAGGGGATCATTCACCCCTCCACTTT	CASAGTGDHSPLHF	NA	TRBV19	TRBD1	TRBJ1-6
TGCGCCAGCAGCCAGCAAGGACTAGCAGAGACCCAGTACTTC	CASSQQGLAETQYF	NA	TRBV4-3	TRBD2	TRBJ2-5
TGTGCCAGCAGTCCGGGACAGCTTAACTATGGCTACACCTTC	CASSPGQLNYGYTF	few	TRBV6-2/TRBV6-3	TRBD1	TRBJ1-2
TGTGCCATCAGTGAGTCCGACGGGGAGACGTCTAGCACAGATACGCAGTATTTT	CAISESDGETSSTDTQYF	NA	TRBV10-3	NA	TRBJ2-3
TGTGCCGCCTCCGGGGGTGGACCAAACACTGAAGCTTTCTTT	CAASGGGPNTEAFF	NA	TRBV19	NA	TRBJ1-1
TGTGCCAGCTCAGAACGGTCCGTCGGGGAGCTGTTTTTT	CASSERSVGELFF	NA	TRBV18	NA	TRBJ2-2
TGTGCCAGCAGCTTAGCGGCAGTTCGGGGGAACACTGAAGCTTTCTTT	CASSLAAVRGNTEAFF	NA	TRBV7-9	NA	TRBJ1-1
TGTGCCAGCAGTGAAGGGGGCGGGAGGACCGGGGAGCTGTTTTTT	CASSEGGGRTGELFF	NA	TRBV6-1	TRBD2	TRBJ2-2
TGTGCCAGTAGTTACAGGGCTAGTGAAGCTTTCTTT	CASSYRASEAFF	once	TRBV19	NA	TRBJ1-1
TGTGCCAGCAGCTTTTCGGGGGAATCGAACACCGGGGAGCTGTTTTTT	CASSFSGESNTGELFF	few	TRBV2	NA	TRBJ2-2
TGTGCCAGCAGGCGTCCCCTCGGGGAAAATGAGCAGTTCTTC	CASRRPLGENEQFF	NA	TRBV27	NA	TRBJ2-1